Described below is a single T cell receptor (beta chain) sequence and its context. Its antigen is unknown. Second doses that came at about 4 or about 12 weeks were put together. Method: immunoSEQ multiplex PCR; TCRdb's copy keeps in-frame clones and lacks some. The sample contains about 93,000 clones, over 75% of which appear only once. These data come from a study of T cell responses to AZD1222 COVID-19 vaccine. Study-wide results and caveats: Reports say nearly half of spike-specific TCRs go after unmutated variant regions.

Trimming removed 5 bases from V and 0 bases from J; junction bases left unmatched: 11. The CDR3 runs to 18 residues. Germline CDR1 and CDR2: SGHVS and FNYEAQ. This TCR was sampled from an adult who received the AZD1222 COVID-19 vaccine. The V and J genes are TRBV7-6 and TRBJ2-7; TRBD2 matches at 12 bases. Sequenced material: peripheral blood, taken 28 days after the second AZD1222 dose. The DNA of the CDR3 is TGTGCCAGCAGCCCCTTTAGGACTAGCGGGGAGAGCTCCTACGAGCAGTACTTC. Amino acids: CASSPFRTSGESSYEQYF.